This is a list of T cell receptor beta chains from one sample in a study of blood T cell repertoires in COVID-19. TCRdb's table, derived via immunoSEQ multiplex PCR, lists solely in-frame clones and lacks some. The sample contains fewer than 250,000 clones, around 89% of which appear only once. Sample: peripheral blood. The source of these receptors is a human donor in a cohort sampled during active COVID-19. Each CDR3 is given with its conserved first and last residue. D genes are given only for firm matches. The size entry is marked missing in some rows and otherwise reads once, few, many or a size class.

clone size,V gene,D gene,J gene,CDR3 protein,CDR3 DNA
NA,TRBV11-2,TRBD2,TRBJ2-7,CASSLEGLAGDEQYF,TGTGCCAGCAGCTTAGAAGGACTAGCGGGGGACGAGCAGTACTTC
NA,TRBV5-1,TRBD1,TRBJ2-5,CASSLGQGKTQYF,TGCGCCAGCAGCCTGGGACAGGGGAAGACCCAGTACTTC
NA,TRBV14,NA,TRBJ2-5,CASSQGARSETQYF,TGTGCCAGCAGCCAGGGGGCCAGATCCGAGACCCAGTACTTC
NA,TRBV20-1,NA,TRBJ2-7,CSASDLVPPYEQYF,TGCAGTGCTAGTGACCTCGTTCCTCCCTACGAGCAGTACTTC
NA,TRBV19,TRBD1,TRBJ1-2,CASSTRTGVTNYGYTF,TGTGCCAGTAGTACCCGGACAGGCGTCACTAACTATGGCTACACCTTC
NA,TRBV5-5,NA,TRBJ2-2,CASSTLENTGELFF,TGTGCCAGCAGCACACTAGAGAACACCGGGGAGCTGTTTTTT
NA,TRBV5-6,TRBD1,TRBJ2-7,CASSWGQGLYEQYF,TGTGCCAGCAGCTGGGGACAGGGCCTCTACGAGCAGTACTTC
once,TRBV5-6,TRBD1,TRBJ2-1,CASSWGQGRPNEQFF,TGTGCCAGCAGCTGGGGACAGGGAAGGCCCAATGAGCAGTTCTTC
once,TRBV6-2/TRBV6-3,NA,TRBJ1-2,CASSYSLEGGYTF,TGTGCCAGCAGTTACTCGTTGGAGGGTGGCTACACCTTC
NA,TRBV5-1,NA,TRBJ2-6,CASSSNPGDGWSSGANVLTF,TGCGCCAGCAGCTCGAACCCAGGGGACGGCTGGTCCTCTGGGGCCAACGTCCTGACTTTC
NA,TRBV29-1,NA,TRBJ2-3,CSVGARRAGTDTQYF,TGCAGCGTTGGCGCAAGGAGGGCTGGCACAGATACGCAGTATTTT
NA,TRBV6-4,TRBD2,TRBJ2-3,CASSENSGSYNTQYF,TGTGCCAGCAGTGAAAATAGCGGGTCCTACAATACGCAGTATTTT
NA,TRBV18,NA,TRBJ1-1,CASSPRRDSMNTEAFF,TGTGCCAGCTCACCAAGGAGGGATAGCATGAACACTGAAGCTTTCTTT
NA,TRBV29-1,NA,TRBJ2-5,CSVAVETQYF,TGCAGCGTTGCTGTAGAGACCCAGTACTTC
NA,TRBV5-1,NA,TRBJ2-3,CASSRNSDTQYF,TGCGCCAGCAGCCGCAACTCAGATACGCAGTATTTT
many,TRBV4-2,TRBD2,TRBJ2-7,CASSQEGTSGYEQYF,TGTGCCAGCAGCCAAGAAGGGACTAGCGGTTACGAGCAGTACTTC
NA,TRBV6-2/TRBV6-3,NA,TRBJ1-6,CASSTPGVSPLHF,TGTGCCAGCAGTACACCGGGAGTCTCACCCCTCCACTTT
NA,TRBV20-1,NA,TRBJ1-4,CSAWGLGKLFF,TGCAGTGCTTGGGGACTGGGAAAACTGTTTTTT
NA,TRBV19,TRBD1,TRBJ1-1,CASSATGTGAFF,TGTGCCAGTAGTGCCACCGGGACAGGGGCTTTCTTT
NA,TRBV7-9,TRBD2,TRBJ2-5,CASSDGLAEETQYF,TGTGCCAGCAGCGATGGACTAGCGGAAGAGACCCAGTACTTC
NA,TRBV6-2/TRBV6-3,NA,TRBJ2-7,CASSRQAVTYEQYF,TGTGCCAGCAGTCGACAGGCCGTAACCTACGAGCAGTACTTC
NA,TRBV2,TRBD1,TRBJ2-7,CACKGQGSSYEQYF,TGTGCCTGCAAGGGACAGGGATCGTCCTACGAGCAGTACTTC
NA,TRBV20-1,NA,TRBJ2-7,CSDKRVGQYF,TGCAGTGATAAGCGGGTTGGGCAGTACTTC
NA,TRBV2,NA,TRBJ1-4,CASSELSGPNEKLFF,TGTGCCAGCAGTGAATTATCAGGGCCAAATGAAAAACTGTTTTTT
NA,TRBV30,TRBD1,TRBJ2-5,CAWRGDRVQETQYF,TGTGCCTGGAGAGGGGACAGGGTTCAAGAGACCCAGTACTTC
NA,TRBV6-5,TRBD2,TRBJ2-1,CASGLAGIEQFF,TGTGCCAGCGGACTAGCGGGAATTGAGCAGTTCTTC
NA,TRBV6-2/TRBV6-3,TRBD2,TRBJ2-3,CASSYGLAPTDTQYF,TGTGCCAGCAGTTACGGACTAGCGCCCACAGATACGCAGTATTTT
NA,TRBV7-8,NA,TRBJ2-3,CASSTTGTAYTQYF,TGTGCCAGCAGCACGACCGGGACTGCCTATACGCAGTATTTT
NA,TRBV18,TRBD1,TRBJ1-2,CASSPLTQGNGYTF,TGTGCCAGCTCACCACTCACACAGGGGAATGGCTACACCTTC
few,TRBV9,NA,TRBJ2-1,CASTPRDFLYNEQFF,TGTGCCAGCACCCCGAGGGACTTCTTATACAATGAGCAGTTCTTC
NA,TRBV24-1,NA,TRBJ1-5,CATSDLAGQPQHF,TGTGCCACCAGTGATTTGGCGGGGCAGCCCCAGCATTTT
NA,TRBV27,NA,TRBJ1-1,CASSTTGGGNTEAFF,TGTGCCAGCAGTACCACCGGGGGAGGAAACACTGAAGCTTTCTTT
NA,TRBV28,NA,TRBJ2-1,CASSDRNNEQFF,TGTGCCAGCAGTGACAGGAACAATGAGCAGTTCTTC
NA,TRBV3-1/TRBV3-2,TRBD2,TRBJ2-1,CASSLRHRPRLAGEYNEQFF,TGTGCCAGCAGCCTTAGACACCGACCCCGACTAGCGGGGGAGTACAATGAGCAGTTCTTC
NA,TRBV2,TRBD1,TRBJ1-2,CASRTRQGAFYGYTF,TGTGCCAGCAGGACTAGACAGGGGGCGTTCTATGGCTACACCTTC
NA,TRBV2,TRBD1,TRBJ2-5,CASSRDSGGQESQYF,TGTGCCAGCAGTAGGGACAGTGGGGGACAAGAGAGCCAGTACTTC
NA,TRBV30,NA,TRBJ2-1,CALGQEYNEQFF,TGTGCCTTGGGACAAGAGTACAATGAGCAGTTCTTC
NA,TRBV6-6,TRBD2,TRBJ2-5,CASSYSHLGGGTQYF,TGTGCCAGCAGTTATTCTCACCTCGGGGGGGGGACCCAGTACTTC
NA,TRBV28,TRBD2,TRBJ2-3,CASIKRGLDFTDTQYF,TGTGCCAGCATCAAACGGGGACTAGACTTCACAGATACGCAGTATTTT
NA,TRBV6-2/TRBV6-3,NA,TRBJ2-1,CASSYPPLASSYNEQFF,TGTGCCAGCAGTTACCCGCCTTTAGCGAGCTCCTACAATGAGCAGTTCTTC
NA,TRBV3-1/TRBV3-2,NA,TRBJ1-1,CASSLRDRNEAFF,TGTGCCAGCAGCCTCCGTGACAGGAACGAAGCTTTCTTT
NA,TRBV5-5,NA,TRBJ2-7,CASSLVGLPYEQYF,TGTGCCAGCAGCTTGGTGGGACTCCCCTACGAGCAGTACTTC
NA,TRBV7-9,NA,TRBJ1-1,CADYSPDTEAFF,TGTGCCGACTACAGTCCGGACACTGAAGCTTTCTTT
NA,TRBV19,NA,TRBJ2-2,CASSDTGLGTGELFF,TGTGCCAGTAGTGATACAGGGTTGGGCACCGGGGAGCTGTTTTTT
NA,TRBV4-2,NA,TRBJ2-7,CASSQDRSGGYEQYF,TGTGCCAGCAGCCAAGATAGATCAGGAGGCTACGAGCAGTACTTC
NA,TRBV4-2,TRBD2,TRBJ2-7,CASSQESGRASYEQYF,TGTGCCAGCAGCCAAGAGAGCGGGAGAGCCTCCTACGAGCAGTACTTC
NA,TRBV7-2,NA,TRBJ2-5,CASSTYRETQYF,TGTGCCAGCAGCACGTACAGAGAGACCCAGTACTTC
once,TRBV6-6,TRBD1,TRBJ1-2,CASSYSLQGEGYTF,TGTGCCAGCAGTTACTCGCTACAGGGGGAGGGCTACACCTTC
once,TRBV3-1/TRBV3-2,TRBD1,TRBJ1-5,CASSPTGSNQPQHF,TGTGCCAGCAGCCCGACAGGGAGCAATCAGCCCCAGCATTTT
NA,TRBV7-9,NA,TRBJ2-5,CASSLGGVETQYF,TGTGCCAGCAGCTTAGGCGGCGTGGAGACCCAGTACTTC
NA,TRBV29-1,NA,TRBJ1-1,CSVETGNTEAFF,TGCAGCGTTGAGACAGGTAACACTGAAGCTTTCTTT
NA,TRBV15,NA,TRBJ1-2,CATSRGADGYTF,TGTGCCACCAGCAGAGGCGCGGATGGCTACACCTTC
NA,TRBV9,TRBD1,TRBJ1-1,CASSTSGGTGARNTEAFF,TGTGCCAGCAGCACCTCAGGCGGGACAGGGGCCAGGAACACTGAAGCTTTCTTT
NA,TRBV6-5,TRBD1,TRBJ1-1,CASSWTGGTEAFF,TGTGCCAGCAGTTGGACAGGGGGCACTGAAGCTTTCTTT
NA,TRBV5-1,TRBD1,TRBJ2-2,CASSSPRTGVGAGELFF,TGCGCCAGCAGCTCGCCGAGGACAGGAGTGGGGGCCGGGGAGCTGTTTTTT
NA,TRBV29-1,TRBD1,TRBJ2-7,CSADRQGVTYEQYF,TGCAGCGCGGACCGACAGGGAGTAACCTACGAGCAGTACTTC
NA,TRBV28,TRBD1,TRBJ1-2,CATLRGYNYGYTF,TGTGCCACCCTCAGGGGGTATAACTATGGCTACACCTTC
NA,TRBV5-5,TRBD1,TRBJ2-3,CASSLDRGDTQYF,TGTGCCAGCAGCTTGGACAGGGGAGATACGCAGTATTTT
NA,TRBV6-5,NA,TRBJ2-1,CASSYWRSEQFF,TGTGCCAGCAGTTACTGGAGGTCTGAGCAGTTCTTC
NA,TRBV6-6,NA,TRBJ1-5,CASRPTGQPQHF,TGTGCCAGCAGACCCACAGGACAGCCCCAGCATTTT